Listed below are T cell receptor beta chains from one sample, sequenced in a study of blood T cells in healthy people across ages. MiXCR, run by TCRdb on the 5' RACE reads, gives a single entry per CDR3 protein. This table has about 830,000 distinct CDR3 sequences, 58% appearing once. The sample consisted of blood. These receptor sequences come from a man aged 25-45 years in good health. Each CDR3 is given with its conserved first and last residue. A D gene is named only where the DNA matches it firmly. Clone size is not always given. Where it is, it says once, few, many or a class for expanded clones.

clone size: .
J gene: TRBJ2-7
V gene: TRBV20-1
D gene: .
CDR3 DNA: TGCAGTGCCTGGGGGGCAGGGGTCTTTTCCTACGAGCAGTACTTC
CDR3 protein: CSAWGAGVFSYEQYF

clone size: .
J gene: TRBJ2-3
V gene: TRBV3-1
D gene: .
CDR3 DNA: TGTGCCAGCAGCCAAGAAAACACAGATACGCAGTATTTT
CDR3 protein: CASSQENTDTQYF

clone size: few
J gene: TRBJ2-5
V gene: TRBV7-9
D gene: .
CDR3 DNA: TGTGCCAGCAGTATACAAGGGCAAGAGACCCAGTACTTC
CDR3 protein: CASSIQGQETQYF

clone size: few
J gene: TRBJ1-4
V gene: TRBV12-3/TRBV12-4
D gene: .
CDR3 DNA: TGTGCCAGCAGAGGGACAAATGAAAAACTGTTTTTT
CDR3 protein: CASRGTNEKLFF

clone size: .
J gene: TRBJ1-1
V gene: TRBV6-2/TRBV6-3
D gene: .
CDR3 DNA: TGTGCCAGCAGTTACTATGCTGAAGCTTTCTTT
CDR3 protein: CASSYYAEAFF

clone size: .
J gene: TRBJ1-3
V gene: TRBV7-2
D gene: TRBD1
CDR3 DNA: TGTGCCAGCAGCGTCGACAGGGAGGGAAACACCATATATTTT
CDR3 protein: CASSVDREGNTIYF

clone size: few
J gene: TRBJ2-7
V gene: TRBV7-2
D gene: .
CDR3 DNA: TGTGCCAGCAGCTTAGACCGGCTGAGACTGCAGTACTTC
CDR3 protein: CASSLDRLRLQYF

clone size: .
J gene: TRBJ2-7
V gene: TRBV7-9
D gene: .
CDR3 DNA: TGTGCCAGCAGCTTAGCCGGTAGCGGTTCCTACGAGCAGTACTTC
CDR3 protein: CASSLAGSGSYEQYF

clone size: many
J gene: TRBJ1-6
V gene: TRBV20-1
D gene: .
CDR3 DNA: TGCAGTGCGCCCCCCGGAACGGGGGTTTCACCCCTCCACTTT
CDR3 protein: CSAPPGTGVSPLHF

clone size: .
J gene: TRBJ2-2
V gene: TRBV7-9
D gene: .
CDR3 DNA: TGTGCCAGCAGCTCGCTTATCCAGGGATACACCGGGGAGCTGTTTTTT
CDR3 protein: CASSSLIQGYTGELFF

clone size: .
J gene: TRBJ2-7
V gene: TRBV6-5
D gene: .
CDR3 DNA: TGTGCCAGCAGTGAGGCGGCTCGGAGATTCTACGAGCAGTACTTC
CDR3 protein: CASSEAARRFYEQYF

clone size: .
J gene: TRBJ2-7
V gene: TRBV9
D gene: .
CDR3 DNA: TGTGCCAGCAGCGTAGTTGTGACTTCGGGTTACGAGCAGTACTTC
CDR3 protein: CASSVVVTSGYEQYF

clone size: few
J gene: TRBJ2-7
V gene: TRBV2
D gene: .
CDR3 DNA: TGTGCCAGCAAAGCCTCATACGAGCAGTACTTC
CDR3 protein: CASKASYEQYF

clone size: .
J gene: TRBJ2-7
V gene: TRBV20-1
D gene: TRBD2
CDR3 DNA: TGCAGTGCTGGGACTAGCGGGGTGTACGAGCAGTACTTC
CDR3 protein: CSAGTSGVYEQYF

clone size: .
J gene: TRBJ2-1
V gene: TRBV12-3/TRBV12-4
D gene: .
CDR3 DNA: TGTGCCAGCAGTCCCCGGAATAGCAGGAGCTCCTACAATGAGCAGTTCTTC
CDR3 protein: CASSPRNSRSSYNEQFF

clone size: .
J gene: TRBJ2-6
V gene: TRBV12-3/TRBV12-4
D gene: .
CDR3 DNA: TGTGCCAGCAGCCTACAGGGCGTCTCTGGGGCCAACGTCCTGACTTTC
CDR3 protein: CASSLQGVSGANVLTF

clone size: .
J gene: TRBJ1-5
V gene: TRBV6-4
D gene: .
CDR3 DNA: TGTGCCAGCAGTGACTCGGAGGGTACCCAGCCCCAGCATTTT
CDR3 protein: CASSDSEGTQPQHF

clone size: .
J gene: TRBJ2-7
V gene: TRBV20-1
D gene: TRBD2
CDR3 DNA: TGCAGTGCTGTGACACCTCAACTAGCGGGAGCCTACGAGCAGTACTTC
CDR3 protein: CSAVTPQLAGAYEQYF

clone size: .
J gene: TRBJ1-2
V gene: TRBV12-3/TRBV12-4
D gene: TRBD1
CDR3 DNA: TGTGCCAGCAGTCTCCTCTTGCAGGGGGTTTCTCAGGGCTACACCTTC
CDR3 protein: CASSLLLQGVSQGYTF

clone size: few
J gene: TRBJ2-5
V gene: TRBV20-1
D gene: .
CDR3 DNA: TGCAGTGCTGAGGGACTTAAGGAGACCCAGTACTTC
CDR3 protein: CSAEGLKETQYF

clone size: once
J gene: TRBJ1-4
V gene: TRBV6-1
D gene: .
CDR3 DNA: TGTGCCAGCACAGGGATGGTCGAAAAACTGTTTTTT
CDR3 protein: CASTGMVEKLFF

clone size: few
J gene: TRBJ2-1
V gene: TRBV6-1
D gene: TRBD2
CDR3 DNA: TGTGCCACAACAGTCAGCGGGGGCTACAATGAGCAGTTCTTC
CDR3 protein: CATTVSGGYNEQFF

clone size: .
J gene: TRBJ2-3
V gene: TRBV7-2
D gene: .
CDR3 DNA: TGTGCCAGCAGCTTAGGACGATTAGATACGCAGTATTTT
CDR3 protein: CASSLGRLDTQYF